The 15 T cell receptor beta chains below all came from one sample that was sequenced in a study of blood T cell repertoires in COVID-19. Profiled with immunoSEQ multiplex PCR; TCRdb holds only in-frame clones, not every one. The sample shows over 250,000 clones, 70% to 90% of them seen only once. Sequencing was performed on peripheral blood. The source of these receptors is a woman in her twenties or thirties with acute or convalescent COVID-19.

This chain uses TRBV13 with TRBJ2-3, with TRBD1 identical over 7 bases. In germline, CDR1 is PRHDT, CDR2 FYEKMQ (reference sequence). Trimming at V came to 5 bases and at J to 10 bases, leaving 12 bases not matched to a gene. The CDR3 totals 14 residues. Here the CDR3 reads CASSVRQGQRAQYF. CDR3 in DNA: TGTGCCAGCAGCGTCAGACAGGGACAGAGGGCGCAGTATTTT.

The rearrangement links TRBV27 to TRBJ2-4; perhaps TRBD1 as D (7 bases). Germline assignment: CDR1 MNHEY and CDR2 SMNVEV (reference sequence). The ends were cut back, 8 bases at V and 7 bases at J, with 21 bases in the middle. The CDR3 is 15 amino acids. CDR3 bases: TGTGCCAGCGGTAAAGCCGGGACAGCGGGCAACATTCAGTACTTC. Protein sequence: CASGKAGTAGNIQYF.

The rearrangement joins TRBV7-2 to TRBJ2-3, with D maybe TRBD2 (5 bases). This CDR3 comprises 15 residues. Germline-derived CDR1 and CDR2 are SGHTA and FQGNSA. Between the trimmed V and J ends, which lost 5 bases and 1 base, there was a span of 13 bases. CDR3 sequence reads: CASSLRASGTDTQYF. The CDR3 bases are TGTGCCAGCAGCCTGAGGGCTAGTGGCACAGATACGCAGTATTTT.

The chain recombines TRBV6-5 with TRBJ2-1; 10 positions agree with TRBD2. CDR1 and CDR2 (germline): MNHEY, SVGAGI. J lost 9 bases, V lost 3 bases, and 5 bases had no gene match. The CDR3 runs 14 residues. The CDR3 loop is CASSYLIAGGEQFF. Written as DNA, the CDR3 is TGTGCCAGCAGTTATCTCATAGCGGGAGGTGAGCAGTTCTTC.

The rearrangement uses TRBV12-3 or TRBV12-4 and TRBJ2-1; no definite D call. The CDR3 has 13 residues. Trimming left V 4 bases short and J 5 bases short, with 9 bases between. CDR3 sequence reads: CASSSPSHNEQFF. The DNA for the CDR3 is TGTGCCAGCAGTTCCCCCAGTCACAATGAGCAGTTCTTC.

This chain links TRBV19 with TRBJ1-2; 10 bases map to TRBD1. The CDR3 is 17 residues long. Looked up from germline, CDR1 is LNHDA and CDR2 is SQIVND (reference sequence). Trimming removed 1 base from V and 7 bases from J; junction bases left unmatched: 12. The DNA of the CDR3 is TGTGCCAGTAGTATAGGGGGACGACAGGGGGCGATTCGTGGCTACACCTTC. This sequence encodes CASSIGGRQGAIRGYTF.

This chain joins TRBV19 and TRBJ2-1; 12 bases are shared with TRBD2. This CDR3 contains 16 residues. The ends lost 6 bases at V and 9 bases at J; junction bases unmatched: 12. From germline, CDR1 is LNHDA and CDR2 SQIVND (reference sequence). This CDR3 reads CASSLKLAGGGTEQFF. The CDR3 DNA sequence: TGTGCCAGTAGCCTCAAACTAGCGGGAGGTGGGACTGAGCAGTTCTTC.

The genes are TRBV7-7 and TRBJ2-5; TRBD1 matches at 8 bases. Per the germline V gene, CDR1 is SSHAT and CDR2 is FNYEAQ (reference sequence). J lost 2 bases, V lost 5 bases, and 1 base had no gene match. The CDR3 has 13 amino acids. CDR3: CASSHRGQETQYF. The CDR3 DNA reads as TGTGCCAGCAGCCACAGGGGGCAAGAGACCCAGTACTTC.

The table lists this clone with a few counts. The chain is built from TRBV19 and TRBJ1-6, with TRBD1 matching 9 bases. With V trimmed by 3 bases and J by 8 bases, 2 bases remained unmatched. Germline V gene lookup returns CDR1 LNHDA and CDR2 SQIVND (reference sequence). CDR3 length: 14 amino acids. The CDR3 reads CASSMGQGYSPLHF. In DNA, the CDR3 is TGTGCCAGTAGTATGGGACAGGGTTATTCACCCCTCCACTTT. The full variable domain, rest sourced from reference TRBV19 and TRBJ1-6, is DGGITQSPKYLFRKEGQNVTLSCEQNLNHDAMYWYRQDPGQGLRLIYYSQIVNDFQKGDIAEGYSVSREKKESFPLTVTSAQKNPTAFYLCASSMGQGYSPLHFGNGTRLTVT.

The V and J genes are TRBV5-1 and TRBJ2-1, with D possibly TRBD2 on 7 matching bases. Germline V gene data show CDR1 as SGHRS and CDR2 as YFSETQ. The CDR3 runs to 18 residues. V dropped 0 bases and J dropped 1 base, with 17 bases sitting between them. This CDR3 is CASSLVPSGTGSYNEQFF. CDR3 coding DNA: TGCGCCAGCAGCTTGGTGCCTAGCGGAACAGGGTCCTACAATGAGCAGTTCTTC.

The chain uses TRBV6-2 or TRBV6-3 and TRBJ1-4; D ambiguous. The V and J ends lost 5 bases and 5 bases respectively, with 15 bases between them. CDR1 and CDR2 (germline): MNHEY, SVGEGT. This CDR3 has 15 amino acids. The CDR3 sequence is CASSPRIGENEKLFF. DNA of the CDR3: TGTGCCAGCAGTCCAAGGATCGGGGAGAATGAAAAACTGTTTTTT.

The rearrangement uses TRBV21-1 and TRBJ2-1; the table's TRBD1 call for D was not verified on the DNA. TRBV21-1 is a recognized pseudogene. The CDR3 has 16 residues. The CDR3, as DNA: TGTGCCAGCAGCAAAGTCGACAGGGTTATCTACAATGAGCAGTTCTTC. The encoded protein is CASSKVDRVIYNEQFF.

The CDR3 reads CASSQDEGKGNTEAFF. In DNA, the CDR3 is TGCGCCAGCAGCCAAGATGAGGGAAAAGGGAACACTGAAGCTTTCTTT. This chain connects TRBV4-3 to TRBJ1-1; the D is unclear. CDR3 length equals 16 residues. Between the trimmed V and J ends, which lost 0 bases and 1 base, there was a span of 12 bases. CDR1 is LGHNA and CDR2 is YSLEER in the germline V gene.

V is TRBV29-1 and J is TRBJ1-4; 11 bases match TRBD1. V was pared by 8 bases and J by 1 base, with 12 bases of the junction left unmatched. CDR1 is SQVTM and CDR2 is ANQGSEA in the germline V gene. This CDR3 region has 17 residues. The CDR3 region has the DNA TGCAGCAGGACGGGACAGGGGGAGGGAGGAACTAATGAAAAACTGTTTTTT. Protein product: CSRTGQGEGGTNEKLFF.

The chain combines TRBV7-3 with TRBJ2-1; D is perhaps TRBD1 (7 bases). The CDR3 runs 15 residues. In germline, CDR1 is SGHTA, CDR2 FQGTGA. Between the trimmed V and J ends, which lost 5 bases and 7 bases, there was a span of 18 bases. The CDR3 region has the DNA TGTGCCAGCAGCCCCCAGGGGGGAGAGGGGAATGAGCAGTTCTTC. Protein sequence: CASSPQGGEGNEQFF.